Listed here are 31 T cell receptor beta chains from one sample, sequenced in a study of cytomegalovirus exposure and HLA in healthy donors. The primer mix had 60 Vbeta and 13 Jbeta primers. TCRdb keeps only in-frame clones here, not all; method: immunoSEQ multiplex PCR. The table includes roughly 150,000 clones, 60% to 75% detected once. The material sequenced was PBMCs. The receptors come from a woman aged 50 to 65 in good health and CMV-seropositive.

The V and J genes are TRBV4-2 and TRBJ2-6; D gene unclear. V was trimmed by 1 base and J by 4 bases, leaving 11 bases between them. In germline, CDR1 is LGHNA, CDR2 YNFKEQ. The CDR3 covers 16 residues. In nucleotides, the CDR3 is TGTGCCAGCAGCCAAGGGCCGGCTAGAGGGGCCAACGTCCTGACTTTC. This encodes CASSQGPARGANVLTF.

The chain couples TRBV4-1 to TRBJ1-2; D unresolved. The germline gives CDR1 MGHRA, CDR2 YSYEKL. The V gene lost 2 bases and the J gene lost 8 bases, with 15 bases spanning the gap. This CDR3 region has 14 residues. The CDR3 loop reads CASSQTGRAGGYTF. CDR3 nucleotides: TGCGCCAGCAGCCAAACCGGGCGGGCGGGCGGCTACACCTTC.

This clone was seen a handful of times. This chain connects TRBV29-1 to TRBJ1-5; D gene uncertain. The V and J ends lost 3 bases and 6 bases respectively, with 3 bases between them. Germline CDR1 SQVTM, CDR2 ANQGSEA. The CDR3 has 10 amino acids. In nucleotides, the CDR3 is TGCAGCGTTGATCGTCAGCCCCAGCATTTT. This translates into CSVDRQPQHF.

This clone was observed a few times. This sequence joins TRBV4-1 and TRBJ2-2; D is perhaps TRBD2 (5 bases). The V end lost 6 bases, the J end lost 4 bases, and 12 bases lay between the germline ends. Germline-derived CDR1 and CDR2 are MGHRA and YSYEKL. The CDR3 extends over 14 amino acids. CDR3 coding DNA: TGCGCCAGCAGAGGAGGATACGGCACCGGGGAGCTGTTTTTT. This translates into CASRGGYGTGELFF.

The rearrangement links TRBV7-6 to TRBJ2-5; 8 bases map to TRBD2. With 2 bases clipped from V and 4 bases from J, the junction kept 9 bases outside the gene matches. The CDR3 loop spans 16 amino acids. The germline V gene encodes CDR1 SGHVS and CDR2 FNYEAQ. CDR3 bases: TGTGCCAGCAGCTTATTGACGGGGGGGCTGCGAGAGACCCAGTACTTC. Translation: CASSLLTGGLRETQYF.

In regard to this clone: One end of the junction does not line up with germline, which may come from a read error. Other DNA sequences in the same sample also yield this CDR3. The V call is TRBV5-1, the J call TRBJ1-5; the match to TRBD1 covers 7 bases. CDR1 is SGHRS, CDR2 YFSETQ, per germline. The length of the CDR3 is 14 residues. CDR3 coding DNA: TGTGCCAGCAGTCTAACAGGGGGCAATCAGCCCCAGCATTTT. Its protein product is CASSLTGGNQPQHF.

The chain combines TRBV4-2 with TRBJ1-2; 7 bases are a match to TRBD1. In germline, CDR1 is LGHNA, CDR2 YNFKEQ. The CDR3 spans 15 residues. With V trimmed by 4 bases and J by 2 bases, 7 bases remained unmatched. The CDR3 region has the DNA TGTGCCAGCAGCCCGGGGTCAGGGGGGAACTATGGCTACACCTTC. It encodes CASSPGSGGNYGYTF.

This clone was counted only a few times. Different DNA sequences within this sample yield the same CDR3. J is TRBJ1-1 and V is TRBV5-1, with D possibly matching TRBD1 (5 bases). Trimming removed 3 bases at V and 2 bases at J, with 11 bases between. The V gene's germline CDR1 is SGHRS and CDR2 YFSETQ. CDR3 length equals 14 residues. CDR3 nucleotides: TGCGCCAGCAGCTCGCAGGGCATAAACACTGAAGCTTTCTTT. Its translation: CASSSQGINTEAFF.

The chain combines TRBV30 with TRBJ2-7; 7 bases are a match to TRBD1. Germline CDR1 and CDR2: GTSNPN and SVGIG (reference sequence). This CDR3 comprises 14 residues. J was trimmed by 4 bases and V by 0 bases; bases with no gene match: 6. The CDR3 protein is CAWSVQGGRYEQYF. As DNA, the CDR3 is TGTGCCTGGAGTGTACAAGGGGGCAGGTACGAGCAGTACTTC.

This chain uses TRBV9 with TRBJ1-1; D perhaps matches TRBD1 (6 bases). Germline CDR1 SGDLS, CDR2 YYNGEE. CDR3 length: 13 amino acids. The V end was cut by 0 bases, the J end by 8 bases, with 11 bases between. The CDR3 DNA follows: TGTGCCAGCAGCGTAGTGGTTACAGGGGAAGCTTTCTTT. This sequence encodes CASSVVVTGEAFF.

The table lists this clone with a count of one. The V gene is TRBV5-1, the J gene TRBJ2-7; no firm D call. V dropped 0 bases and J dropped 7 bases, with 8 bases sitting between them. CDR3 length equals 12 residues. The germline gives CDR1 SGHRS, CDR2 YFSETQ. CDR3 in amino acids: CASSLDGSEQYF. Here the CDR3 DNA reads TGCGCCAGCAGCTTGGATGGCAGTGAGCAGTACTTC.

The chain employs TRBV7-8 and TRBJ2-2; TRBD2 matches at 13 bases. The germline gives CDR1 SGHVS, CDR2 FQNEAQ. This CDR3 is built from 15 residues. After removal of 4 bases from V and 7 bases from J, the junction contained 3 bases not matched to a gene. Here the CDR3 reads CASSSTSGRNGELFF. The CDR3 DNA is TGTGCCAGCAGCTCGACTAGCGGGAGGAACGGGGAGCTGTTTTTT.

The chain has TRBV6-5 and TRBJ1-3; D uncertain. The V end was cut by 0 bases, the J end by 6 bases, with 9 bases between. CDR3 length equals 14 residues. Germline V gives CDR1 MNHEY, CDR2 SVGAGI. CDR3 amino acids: CASSYSDGSNTIYF. The CDR3 DNA sequence: TGTGCCAGCAGTTACTCCGACGGGTCAAACACCATATATTTT.

The gene calls are TRBV7-9 and TRBJ1-1; D gene uncertain. The CDR3 is 12 residues long. Germline CDR1 reads SEHNR; CDR2 reads FQNEAQ (reference sequence). Trimming pared 7 bases from V and 6 bases from J, leaving 12 bases between. The CDR3 loop reads CASIDRGSEAFF. The CDR3 coding sequence is TGTGCCAGCATCGACCGAGGGTCTGAAGCTTTCTTT.

In its sample, this clone was seen a few times. The chain joins TRBV5-6 to TRBJ1-2, with D uncertain. In germline, CDR1 is SGHDT, CDR2 YYEEEE. CDR3 length: 13 amino acids. Trimming took 4 bases from V and 7 from J, leaving 14 bases between them. The CDR3 DNA is TGTGCCAGCAGCCAATGGCTAGCAGGTGGCTACACCTTC. Translation gives CASSQWLAGGYTF.

The chain links TRBV5-1 to TRBJ1-1; 9 bases line up with TRBD1. The V segment lost 4 bases and the J segment 11 bases; nucleotides outside the gene matches: 12. The CDR3 consists of 14 residues. Germline loops: CDR1 SGHRS, CDR2 YFSETQ. This chain's CDR3 is CASSEGQGGRGAFF. In nucleotides, the CDR3 is TGCGCCAGCAGCGAGGGACAGGGCGGACGGGGGGCTTTCTTT.

V usage is TRBV5-6 and J usage is TRBJ2-5, with 7 nucleotides matching TRBD1. The CDR3 covers 19 residues. Germline CDR1 is SGHDT and CDR2 is YYEEEE. The V segment lost 4 bases and the J segment 5 bases; nucleotides outside the gene matches: 23. The CDR3 spells CASSRAFLSGTENLETQYF. CDR3 nucleotide sequence: TGTGCCAGCAGCCGAGCTTTCTTATCCGGGACAGAAAATTTGGAGACCCAGTACTTC.

The rearrangement links TRBV7-8 to TRBJ2-5, with 8 bases matching TRBD1. V shed 4 bases and J 6 bases; nucleotides not matched to a gene: 4. Per the germline V gene, CDR1 is SGHVS and CDR2 is FQNEAQ. The CDR3 totals 13 residues. The chain's CDR3 is CASSSQGAQTQYF. CDR3 in DNA: TGTGCCAGCAGCTCCCAGGGGGCGCAGACCCAGTACTTC.

As regards this clone: The identical CDR3 is also encoded by other nucleotide sequences in the sample. The chain combines TRBV9 with TRBJ2-1, with 7 bases that match TRBD2. V trimming: 2 bases; J trimming: 2 bases; junction bases outside the gene matches: 4. Germline CDR1 SGDLS, CDR2 YYNGEE. CDR3 length: 15 amino acids. CDR3: CASSVAGDPYNEQFF. The DNA for the CDR3 is TGTGCCAGCAGCGTGGCGGGGGATCCCTACAATGAGCAGTTCTTC. Using reference TRBV9 and TRBJ2-1 for the parts outside the CDR3, the full variable domain is DSGVTQTPKHLITATGQRVTLRCSPRSGDLSVYWYQQSLDQGLQFLIQYYNGEERAKGNILERFSAQQFPDLHSELNLSSLELGDSALYFCASSVAGDPYNEQFFGPGTRLTVL.

This clone showed up just a few times. The chain is built from TRBV27 and TRBJ1-1; 9 bases fit TRBD1. The V and J ends lost 5 bases and 7 bases, in that order; junction bases with no gene match: 5. This CDR3 has 13 residues. Per germline, CDR1 MNHEY and CDR2 SMNVEV (reference sequence). CDR3 DNA sequence: TGTGCCAGCAGTATTCTGACAGGGGGTGAAGCTTTCTTT. This gives the protein CASSILTGGEAFF.

This clone was counted once. The rearrangement links TRBV6-5 to TRBJ2-7; 7 nucleotides line up with TRBD1. The J segment lost 0 bases and the V segment lost 5 bases, leaving 7 bases of the junction unmatched. Germline V gives CDR1 MNHEY, CDR2 SVGAGI. The CDR3 is 15 residues long. CDR3 in amino acids: CASSRRDRSSYEQYF. The CDR3, as DNA: TGTGCCAGCAGTCGCCGGGACAGAAGCTCCTACGAGCAGTACTTC.

V is TRBV2 and J is TRBJ1-6; 10 bases align to TRBD1. This CDR3 contains 13 residues. J was trimmed by 9 bases and V by 9 bases; bases with no gene match: 5. Looked up from germline, CDR1 is SNHLY and CDR2 is FYNNEI. CDR3 region: CARGTGDSSPLHF. CDR3 sequence (DNA): TGTGCCAGGGGGACAGGGGATAGTTCACCCCTCCACTTT.

This sequence joins TRBV9 and TRBJ2-1; 7 bases agree with TRBD1. Germline V lookup: CDR1 SGDLS, CDR2 YYNGEE. V dropped 3 bases and J dropped 8; count of bases not matched to a gene: 5. The CDR3 runs 13 residues. The CDR3 reads CASSARQGYEQFF. The CDR3 nucleotides are TGTGCCAGCAGCGCCAGACAGGGCTATGAGCAGTTCTTC.

This rearrangement joins TRBV6-6 to TRBJ1-5; D uncertain. Trimming removed 7 bases from V and 1 base from J, with 8 bases in between. Germline-derived CDR1 and CDR2 are MNHNY and SVGAGI (reference sequence). The CDR3 spans 13 residues. The CDR3 loop is CASTKESNQPQHF. The DNA for the CDR3 is TGTGCCAGCACCAAAGAGAGCAATCAGCCCCAGCATTTT.

The CDR3 sequence is CASRWRAGTGELFF. The CDR3, as DNA: TGTGCCAGCAGGTGGAGGGCCGGCACCGGGGAGCTGTTTTTT. V is TRBV7-9 and J is TRBJ2-2; D might be TRBD2 (6 bases). CDR3 length: 14 amino acids. Trimming took off 6 bases at V and 4 bases at J, with 12 bases between the two ends. Looked up from germline, CDR1 is SEHNR and CDR2 is FQNEAQ (reference sequence). The whole variable domain, filled in from reference TRBV7-9 and TRBJ2-2, reads DTGVSQNPRHKITKRGQNVTFRCDPISEHNRLYWYRQTLGQGPEFLTYFQNEAQLEKSRLLSDRFSAERPKGSFSTLEIQRTEQGDSAMYLCASRWRAGTGELFFGEGSRLTVL.

The gene calls are TRBV2 and TRBJ1-6, with D possibly TRBD1 on 6 matching bases. Trimming left V 6 bases short and J 12 bases short, with 21 bases between. This CDR3 is built from 15 residues. CDR1 and CDR2 (germline): SNHLY, FYNNEI. The CDR3 sequence is CASRRLVDSFRPLHF. Written as DNA, the CDR3 is TGTGCCAGCAGAAGATTAGTGGACAGCTTTAGACCCCTCCACTTT.

The chain recombines TRBV29-1 with TRBJ1-2; D ambiguous. Trimming took off 5 bases at V and 4 bases at J, with 14 bases between the two ends. In germline, CDR1 is SQVTM, CDR2 ANQGSEA. CDR3 length: 13 residues. The CDR3 reads CSVNTPEVYGYTF. Written as DNA, the CDR3 is TGCAGCGTTAACACTCCGGAGGTCTATGGCTACACCTTC.

This clone has only a few counts. The gene calls are TRBV30 and TRBJ1-2; 7 nucleotides match TRBD1. The CDR3 spans 15 residues. Germline V gene lookup returns CDR1 GTSNPN and CDR2 SVGIG (reference sequence). The V segment lost 3 bases and the J segment 3 bases; nucleotides outside the gene matches: 10. CDR3 sequence reads: CAWSEPGDRDYGYTF. The CDR3, as DNA: TGTGCCTGGAGCGAACCGGGTGACAGGGACTATGGCTACACCTTC.

V usage is TRBV11-1 and J usage is TRBJ1-1, with 7 bases identical to TRBD1. CDR3 length: 14 amino acids. V lost 3 bases and J lost 1; bases outside the gene matches: 2. Germline V gene lookup returns CDR1 SGHAT and CDR2 FQDESV (reference sequence). CDR3 nucleotides: TGTGCCAGCAGCTTGGGACAGTGGAACACTGAAGCTTTCTTT. This codes for CASSLGQWNTEAFF.

The rearrangement links TRBV29-1 to TRBJ2-1; no clear D gene. Trimming removed 4 bases from V and 4 bases from J, with 5 bases in between. The CDR3 is 11 amino acids. The germline gives CDR1 SQVTM, CDR2 ANQGSEA. This CDR3 reads CSVAGYNEQFF. The CDR3 DNA is TGCAGCGTTGCCGGGTACAATGAGCAGTTCTTC.

The genes are TRBV6-5 and TRBJ1-1; 8 nucleotides agree with TRBD1. This CDR3 has 14 amino acids. Germline CDR1 is MNHEY and CDR2 is SVGAGI. V lost 8 bases and J lost 1; bases outside the gene matches: 6. CDR3 region: CASSSGQGNTEAFF. As DNA, the CDR3 is TGTGCCAGCTCATCTGGACAGGGGAACACTGAAGCTTTCTTT.